The subject of this entry is one T cell receptor (beta chain). No antigen is known for it. V lost 0 bases and J lost 5, with 11 bases in between. Germline V gene data show CDR1 as LGHNA and CDR2 as YSLEER. The CDR3 totals 14 residues. The protocol was immunoSEQ multiplex PCR, while the TCRdb copy is restricted to in-frame clones and leaves out a portion. The sample consists of tens of thousands of clones, about 81% of them appearing once. Time point denoted: week 23, last vaccination. Every single dose of the vaccine, 300 ug of mutant IDH1 20-mer peptide, came with topical imiquimod. These data come from a study of a mutant IDH1 vaccine in newly diagnosed glioma. Study details: The study started vaccination 4-6 weeks after radiotherapy alone, or with temozolomide cycles. Pretreatment consisted of radiotherapy, temozolomide, or both, with most receiving both.

The study's findings and limits: Among top peripheral T cell clonotypes, changes seemed unrelated to pseudoprogression.

The source material was PBMCs, sampled from a glioma patient whose treatment included an IDH1 peptide vaccine. The V and J genes are TRBV4-3 and TRBJ2-7; no firm D call. The clonotype originates from a woman aged 40-49 years with glioma. Some clones in this sample may be carry-over from other donors' samples. The CDR3 nucleotides are TGCGCCAGCAGCCAAGAATTCGGGTTCCACGAGCAGTACTTC. This gives the protein CASSQEFGFHEQYF.